This TCR beta chain was recorded in a study of blood T cell repertoires in COVID-19. Looking at the study overall: Samples taken during acute and convalescent COVID-19 were collected in the United States, Italy and Spain.

The germline V and J ends were trimmed by 4 bases and 6 bases, with 4 bases remaining between them. The CDR3 length is 12 residues. Germline V gene lookup returns CDR1 SEHNR and CDR2 FQNEAQ (reference sequence). This clone has more than one count but fewer than ten. Clones were read by immunoSEQ multiplex PCR, and TCRdb kept only the in-frame ones, dropping some. The table records roughly 70,000 clones, 80% to 90% of them present only once. This TCR was recovered from a woman of 80 years or more with active or convalescent COVID-19. Sequenced input: peripheral blood. The J gene is TRBJ1-6, the V gene TRBV7-9, with unresolved D. Here the CDR3 DNA reads TGTGCCAGCAGCTCAATTAATTCACCCCTCCACTTT. Its translation is CASSSINSPLHF.